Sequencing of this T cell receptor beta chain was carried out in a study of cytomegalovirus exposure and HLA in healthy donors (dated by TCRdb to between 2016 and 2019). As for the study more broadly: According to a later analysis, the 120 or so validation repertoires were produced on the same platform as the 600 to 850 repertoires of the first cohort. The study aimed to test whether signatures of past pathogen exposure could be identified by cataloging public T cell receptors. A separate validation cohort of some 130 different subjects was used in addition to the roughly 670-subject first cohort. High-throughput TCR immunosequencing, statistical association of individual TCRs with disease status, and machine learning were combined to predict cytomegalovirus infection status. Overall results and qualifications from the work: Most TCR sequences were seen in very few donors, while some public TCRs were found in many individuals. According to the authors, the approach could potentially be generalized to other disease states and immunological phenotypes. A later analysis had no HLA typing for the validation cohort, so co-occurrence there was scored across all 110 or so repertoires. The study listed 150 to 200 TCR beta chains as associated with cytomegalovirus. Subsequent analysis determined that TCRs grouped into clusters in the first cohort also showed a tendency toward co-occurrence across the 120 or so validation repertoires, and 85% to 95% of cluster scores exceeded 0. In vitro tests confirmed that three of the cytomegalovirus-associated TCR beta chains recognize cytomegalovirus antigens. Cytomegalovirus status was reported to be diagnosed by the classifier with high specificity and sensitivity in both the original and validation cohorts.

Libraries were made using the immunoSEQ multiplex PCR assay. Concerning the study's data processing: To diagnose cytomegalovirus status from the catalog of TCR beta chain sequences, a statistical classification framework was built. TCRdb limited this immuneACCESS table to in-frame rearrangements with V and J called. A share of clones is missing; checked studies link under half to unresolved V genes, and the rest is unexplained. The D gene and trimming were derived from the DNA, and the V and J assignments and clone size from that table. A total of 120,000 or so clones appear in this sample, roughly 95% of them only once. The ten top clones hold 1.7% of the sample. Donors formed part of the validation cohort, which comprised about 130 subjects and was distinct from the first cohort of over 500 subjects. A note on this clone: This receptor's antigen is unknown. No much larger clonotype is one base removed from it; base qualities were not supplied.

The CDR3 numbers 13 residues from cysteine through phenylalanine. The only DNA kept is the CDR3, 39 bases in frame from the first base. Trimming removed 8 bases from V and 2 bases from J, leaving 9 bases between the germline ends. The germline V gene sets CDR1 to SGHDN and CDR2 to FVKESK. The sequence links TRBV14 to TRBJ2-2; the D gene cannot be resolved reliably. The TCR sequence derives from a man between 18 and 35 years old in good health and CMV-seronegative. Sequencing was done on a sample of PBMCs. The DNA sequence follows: TGTGCCAGCCAATTCACTAACACCGGGGAGCTGTTTTTT. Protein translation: CASQFTNTGELFF.